This TCR beta chain came from a study of T cells in localized non-small cell lung cancer. V shed 4 bases and J 4 bases; nucleotides not matched to a gene: 4. Germline assignment: CDR1 SGHTA and CDR2 FQGNSA. CDR3 length: 15 residues. Assay used: immunoSEQ multiplex PCR; TCRdb lists only in-frame clones, some missing. Seen here are roughly 36,000 clones, around 75% observed once, and the top ten hold over 30%. This clonotype was obtained from a woman between 35 and 75 years old with stage II squamous cell lung carcinoma. The chain combines TRBV7-2 with TRBJ2-1; 10 nucleotides align to TRBD1. The material sequenced was PBMCs, taken before any cancer treatment. The chain's CDR3 is CASSSGQGGYNEQFF. Written as DNA, the CDR3 is TGTGCCAGCAGCTCTGGACAGGGGGGATACAATGAGCAGTTCTTC.